A selection of T cell receptor beta chains follows, all from one sample in a study of identical twins. TCRdb ran MiXCR on the 5' RACE reads and lists one entry per CDR3 protein. This table holds approximately 230,000 distinct CDR3 sequences, 5.5% to 7.5% found once. These data were likewise used in another study, on T cells expressing NK-cell markers.

The sample comprised CD8+ T cells sorted from blood. These receptors were obtained from a woman younger than 35 in good health. Each CDR3 is given with its conserved first and last residue. D genes are given only for firm matches. Size tells how often a clone was seen (once, few, many) or the class of an expanded clone, and some rows leave it out.

NA	NA	TRBV11-2	TRBJ2-7	CASSLGRLAYEQYF	TGTGCCAGCAGCTTAGGTAGACTCGCCTACGAGCAGTACTTC
few	TRBD2	TRBV24-1	TRBJ2-3	CAISGGDTDTQYF	TGTGCCATCTCGGGAGGAGACACAGATACGCAGTATTTT
few	NA	TRBV12-3/TRBV12-4	TRBJ2-7	CASSTRGVEHPLYEQYF	TGTGCCAGCAGTACACGGGGAGTGGAACATCCCCTCTACGAGCAGTACTTC
few	TRBD2	TRBV12-5	TRBJ2-1	CASGLALAGVRNEQFF	TGTGCTAGTGGTTTGGCACTAGCGGGAGTAAGGAATGAGCAGTTCTTC
few	NA	TRBV7-3	TRBJ2-1	CASSLGVGETYNEQFF	TGTGCCAGCAGCTTGGGGGTGGGGGAGACCTACAATGAGCAGTTCTTC
few	TRBD1	TRBV11-2	TRBJ2-3	CASSLKAFGDRGRDTQYF	TGTGCCAGCAGCTTAAAGGCTTTTGGGGACAGGGGAAGGGATACGCAGTATTTT
many	NA	TRBV7-9	TRBJ2-7	CASSLASDYEQYF	TGTGCCAGCAGCCTAGCTAGCGACTACGAGCAGTACTTC
NA	NA	TRBV28	TRBJ2-7	CASSGDVAYREQYF	TGTGCCAGCAGTGGGGATGTAGCTTATCGTGAGCAGTACTTC
NA	NA	TRBV30	TRBJ1-2	CALGAYGYTF	TGTGCCTTGGGAGCATATGGCTACACCTTC
NA	TRBD1	TRBV12-3/TRBV12-4	TRBJ1-2	CASSPNQGARGYGYTF	TGTGCCAGCAGCCCCAACCAGGGGGCGCGTGGCTATGGCTACACCTTC
NA	NA	TRBV20-1	TRBJ2-5	CSARDRLPRTQYF	TGCAGTGCTAGAGATAGACTACCTAGGACCCAGTACTTC
NA	NA	TRBV19	TRBJ1-2	CASTPLSGLGDGYTF	TGTGCCAGTACCCCCCTATCCGGCCTCGGGGATGGCTACACCTTC
NA	NA	TRBV7-9	TRBJ2-3	CASSPDGGPTDTQYF	TGTGCCAGCAGCCCAGACGGGGGCCCCACAGATACGCAGTATTTT
NA	TRBD2	TRBV7-8	TRBJ2-7	CASSLERTSGSSYEQYF	TGTGCCAGCAGCTTAGAAAGGACTAGCGGGAGCTCCTACGAGCAGTACTTC
NA	NA	TRBV19	TRBJ2-2	CASSMGWGAFTGELFF	TGTGCCAGTAGTATGGGGTGGGGGGCCTTCACCGGGGAGCTGTTTTTT
NA	TRBD1	TRBV27	TRBJ2-7	CASNESGGYEQYF	TGTGCCAGCAACGAATCAGGGGGCTACGAGCAGTACTTC
NA	NA	TRBV11-2	TRBJ2-7	CASSLAADQSYEQYF	TGTGCCAGCAGCTTAGCGGCGGATCAATCCTACGAGCAGTACTTC
few	NA	TRBV7-9	TRBJ2-1	CASSSNIETGFF	TGTGCCAGCAGCTCAAATATCGAAACGGGGTTCTTC
few	NA	TRBV7-9	TRBJ2-1	CASSSRLQPNEQFF	TGTGCCAGCAGCTCACGACTGCAGCCCAATGAGCAGTTCTTC
many	NA	TRBV12-3/TRBV12-4	TRBJ1-1	CASTPDSGTEAFF	TGTGCCAGCACCCCCGACAGTGGAACTGAAGCTTTCTTT
NA	NA	TRBV10-2	TRBJ1-6	CASSEGLSSYNSPLHF	TGCGCCAGCAGTGAGGGATTGAGCTCCTATAATTCACCCCTCCACTTT
many	NA	TRBV7-9	TRBJ2-7	CASSRDIKYEQYF	TGTGCCAGCAGCAGGGACATTAAATACGAGCAGTACTTC
NA	TRBD2	TRBV7-9	TRBJ2-1	CASSLVSSGGYNEQFF	TGTGCCAGCAGCTTAGTTTCTAGCGGGGGATACAATGAGCAGTTCTTC
few	TRBD2	TRBV7-7	TRBJ2-1	CASSQILGTSELNEQFF	TGTGCTAGCAGCCAGATTCTAGGGACTAGCGAACTCAATGAGCAGTTCTTC
many	TRBD2	TRBV5-1	TRBJ2-7	CASSFTGTSYEQYF	TGCGCCAGCAGCTTTACCGGGACTAGCTACGAGCAGTACTTC
few	TRBD1	TRBV7-9	TRBJ1-1	CASTLGGEAFF	TGTGCCAGCACCTTAGGGGGCGAAGCTTTCTTT
many	NA	TRBV9	TRBJ1-4	CASSVGGASFEKLFF	TGTGCCAGCAGCGTCGGAGGGGCCTCTTTTGAAAAACTGTTTTTT
medium-sized	NA	TRBV7-7	TRBJ2-1	CASSYGPTGSNEQFF	TGTGCCAGCAGCTACGGACCAACAGGTAGCAATGAGCAGTTCTTC
many	TRBD2	TRBV30	TRBJ2-1	CAWSSTSANEQFF	TGTGCCTGGAGTTCGACTAGCGCCAATGAGCAGTTCTTC
few	TRBD2	TRBV6-2/TRBV6-3	TRBJ2-7	CASSSPGLAGAQYF	TGTGCCAGCAGTTCCCCGGGACTAGCGGGAGCCCAGTACTTC
NA	NA	TRBV6-2/TRBV6-3	TRBJ2-1	CASSYVAEGNEQFF	TGTGCCAGCAGTTACGTTGCGGAGGGGAATGAGCAGTTCTTC
many	NA	TRBV25-1	TRBJ2-7	CAREGAGSYEQYF	TGTGCCAGGGAGGGGGCCGGATCTTACGAGCAGTACTTC
NA	NA	TRBV2	TRBJ1-2	CASRALPGVGYGYTF	TGTGCCAGCAGAGCTCTCCCGGGGGTTGGCTATGGCTACACCTTC
few	NA	TRBV30	TRBJ2-7	CAWSALPSEQYF	TGTGCCTGGAGCGCCCTTCCCTCCGAGCAGTACTTC
NA	NA	TRBV2	TRBJ2-7	CASSIARLPTYEQYF	TGTGCCAGCTCTATTGCCCGGCTACCTACTTACGAGCAGTACTTC
many	NA	TRBV15	TRBJ1-1	CATSDWGNKNTEAFF	TGTGCCACCAGCGATTGGGGTAACAAGAACACTGAAGCTTTCTTT
many	NA	TRBV7-9	TRBJ2-1	CASSAGYNEQFF	TGTGCCAGCAGCGCAGGGTACAATGAGCAGTTCTTC
NA	NA	TRBV12-3/TRBV12-4	TRBJ2-5	CASSLPIPQETQYF	TGTGCCAGCAGTTTACCGATCCCCCAAGAGACCCAGTACTTC
NA	NA	TRBV6-5	TRBJ2-2	CASSYSIEGPTGELFF	TGTGCCAGCAGTTACTCGATTGAGGGCCCCACCGGGGAGCTGTTTTTT
few	TRBD1	TRBV9	TRBJ2-1	CASSVAGQRPNEQFF	TGTGCCAGCAGCGTAGCGGGACAGAGACCCAATGAGCAGTTCTTC
NA	NA	TRBV12-3/TRBV12-4	TRBJ1-2	CASSGQPLYGYTF	TGTGCCAGCAGCGGACAGCCGCTCTATGGCTACACCTTC
NA	NA	TRBV20-1	TRBJ1-2	CSASTRAESYGYTF	TGCAGTGCTTCCACCAGGGCCGAGTCCTATGGCTACACCTTC
few	NA	TRBV4-3	TRBJ2-5	CASSQENQGGRQTQYF	TGCGCCAGCAGCCAAGAAAACCAGGGAGGACGTCAGACCCAGTACTTC
many	TRBD2	TRBV27	TRBJ2-1	CASSPGTSGYNEQFF	TGTGCCAGCAGTCCAGGGACTAGCGGCTACAATGAGCAGTTCTTC
few	NA	TRBV2	TRBJ1-3	CASSEEGGQGGKTIYF	TGTGCCAGCAGTGAAGAGGGTGGTCAGGGCGGAAAGACCATATATTTT
NA	NA	TRBV27	TRBJ1-2	CASSSYGSHGYTF	TGTGCCAGCAGTTCCTACGGCTCCCATGGCTACACCTTC
NA	NA	TRBV20-1	TRBJ1-1	CSVEVGQTNTEAFF	TGCAGTGTAGAGGTCGGGCAGACGAACACTGAAGCTTTCTTT
few	NA	TRBV20-1	TRBJ2-7	CSARESSSYEQYF	TGCAGTGCTAGGGAGTCTTCCTCCTACGAGCAGTACTTC
many	NA	TRBV7-6	TRBJ2-3	CASSSTSPSTDTQYF	TGTGCCAGCAGTTCCACTAGCCCCAGCACAGATACGCAGTATTTT
many	TRBD1	TRBV15	TRBJ2-5	CATSRPNLQGAEKTQYF	TGTGCCACCAGCAGACCGAATCTGCAGGGGGCGGAAAAGACCCAGTACTTC
NA	NA	TRBV20-1	TRBJ2-5	CSAWGALSGETQYF	TGCAGTGCGTGGGGCGCCCTAAGTGGAGAGACCCAGTACTTC
NA	TRBD2	TRBV27	TRBJ2-3	CASIEREGPTDTQYF	TGTGCCAGCATCGAGCGGGAGGGCCCGACAGATACGCAGTATTTT
few	NA	TRBV19	TRBJ2-5	CASSIVGVQPYQETQYF	TGTGCCAGTAGTATAGTGGGGGTACAGCCGTACCAAGAGACCCAGTACTTC
few	NA	TRBV7-2	TRBJ2-1	CASSFASGEQFF	TGTGCCAGCAGCTTCGCGAGCGGAGAGCAGTTCTTC